Following are 13 T cell receptor beta chains from one sample sequenced in a study of graft-versus-host responses after intestinal transplantation. For these TCRs, the target antigens are not known. Method: immunoSEQ multiplex PCR; TCRdb's copy keeps in-frame clones and lacks some. Among 28,000 or so clones listed, about 80% were seen once. The sequencing used unstimulated CD8+ T cells sorted from spleen or lymph node cells, collected before intestinal transplant. Receptor source: a human donor who received an intestinal transplant.

V usage is TRBV4-2 and J usage is TRBJ2-2, with TRBD1 matching over 9 bases. CDR1 and CDR2 from the germline V gene are LGHNA and YNFKEQ. The trim removed 5 bases at V and 3 bases at J, leaving 4 bases unmatched. The CDR3 runs 15 residues. DNA of the CDR3: TGTGCCAGCAGCTACGACAGGGGGTACACCGGGGAGCTGTTTTTT. Its translation: CASSYDRGYTGELFF.

This rearrangement joins TRBV27 to TRBJ1-5, with no clear D. Germline CDR1 is MNHEY and CDR2 is SMNVEV (reference sequence). The length of the CDR3 is 13 residues. V lost 7 bases, J lost 7 bases, and 14 bases lay in between. The CDR3 DNA reads as TGTGCCAGCACCCCTTCAGGTGGGCAGCCCCAGCATTTT. Translation: CASTPSGGQPQHF.

V usage is TRBV27 and J usage is TRBJ2-7; D is ambiguous. V was pared by 4 bases and J by 0 bases, with 7 bases between. The CDR3 covers 13 residues. The germline V gene encodes CDR1 MNHEY and CDR2 SMNVEV (reference sequence). The DNA for the CDR3 is TGTGCCAGCAGTTGGCAGATCTCCTACGAGCAGTACTTC. It is translated as CASSWQISYEQYF.

The rearrangement links TRBV30 to TRBJ1-1; TRBD1 matches 8 bases. There are 14 residues in the CDR3. Germline values: CDR1 GTSNPN, CDR2 SVGIG (reference sequence). V lost 0 bases and J lost 4; bases outside the gene matches: 4. The CDR3 here is CAWSVMDRVTEAFF. The CDR3 bases are TGTGCCTGGAGTGTCATGGACAGGGTCACTGAAGCTTTCTTT.

This clone showed up just once. V gene TRBV19 combines with J gene TRBJ2-7, with D perhaps matching TRBD2 (6 bases). Trimming removed 5 bases at V and 5 bases at J, with 13 bases between. Germline CDR1 and CDR2: LNHDA and SQIVND (reference sequence). CDR3 length: 13 residues. The chain's CDR3 is CASSPRGVHEQYF. The DNA of the CDR3 is TGTGCCAGTAGTCCGCGGGGAGTCCACGAGCAGTACTTC.

In this sample, this clone turned up a few times. The chain carries TRBV19 and TRBJ2-1; possible D gene TRBD2, 6 bases. CDR3 size: 16 residues. The germline V and J ends were trimmed by 1 base and 4 bases, with 14 bases remaining between them. Germline V gene lookup returns CDR1 LNHDA and CDR2 SQIVND (reference sequence). Here the CDR3 DNA reads TGTGCCAGTAGTATAGGGGGACTCCTCTTGTACAATGAGCAGTTCTTC. As protein: CASSIGGLLLYNEQFF.

The V call is TRBV7-6, the J call TRBJ1-1; TRBD1 agrees at 7 bases. The V gene end was trimmed by 0 bases and the J gene end by 0 bases; junction bases not matched to a gene: 4. The CDR3 spans 16 residues. Germline V gene data show CDR1 as SGHVS and CDR2 as FNYEAQ. This chain's CDR3 is CASSLAEGQLNTEAFF. For the CDR3, the DNA is TGTGCCAGCAGCTTAGCCGAGGGACAGTTGAACACTGAAGCTTTCTTT.

This clone was counted only a few times. This rearrangement joins TRBV6-6 to TRBJ1-5; D unresolved. CDR3 size: 13 residues. Looked up from germline, CDR1 is MNHNY and CDR2 is SVGAGI (reference sequence). Trimming shortened V by 5 bases and J by 4 bases, and 9 bases separated the two germline ends. CDR3 protein: CASSTILNQPQHF. CDR3 nucleotides: TGTGCCAGCAGTACTATCCTTAATCAGCCCCAGCATTTT.

This sequence joins TRBV19 and TRBJ2-7; D possibly corresponds to TRBD2 (5 bases). V lost 5 bases and J lost 4, with 15 bases in between. Per the germline V gene, CDR1 is LNHDA and CDR2 is SQIVND (reference sequence). The CDR3 has 14 residues. The CDR3 reads CASSSVGRGYEQYF. The CDR3 nucleotides read TGTGCCAGTAGTTCGGTCGGACGGGGATACGAGCAGTACTTC.

This chain connects TRBV4-2 to TRBJ2-7; 9 bases are a match to TRBD1. The CDR3 is made up of 15 amino acids. Germline assignment: CDR1 LGHNA and CDR2 YNFKEQ. V lost 4 bases, J lost 0 bases, and 4 bases stayed unmatched. In nucleotides, the CDR3 is TGTGCCAGCAGCCTGGGGGGACAGGGCTCCTACGAGCAGTACTTC. Translation: CASSLGGQGSYEQYF.

The sample holds a few counts of this clone. V usage is TRBV27 and J usage is TRBJ2-7; a weak D match, TRBD2 (5 bases). CDR3 length: 12 amino acids. V lost 7 bases to trimming and J lost 6 bases, with 13 bases between them. Germline CDR1 and CDR2: MNHEY and SMNVEV (reference sequence). The DNA for the CDR3 is TGTGCCAGCAAAGAGGGATTCTCCGAGCAGTACTTC. This gives the protein CASKEGFSEQYF.

This chain uses TRBV28 with TRBJ2-3; TRBD1 matches at 9 bases. Germline V gives CDR1 MDHEN, CDR2 SYDVKM. CDR3 length: 19 residues. V lost 4 bases and J lost 1; bases outside the gene matches: 15. CDR3 bases: TGTGCCAGCAGTTCCGACAGGGGGTTGTGGCTATTGGGCACAGATACGCAGTATTTT. Translated, it gives CASSSDRGLWLLGTDTQYF.

The gene calls are TRBV11-2 and TRBJ2-1, with 10 bases lining up with TRBD2. Germline V lookup: CDR1 SGHAT, CDR2 FQNNGV. There are 15 residues in the CDR3. V was pared by 8 bases and J by 6 bases, with 10 bases of the junction left unmatched. In nucleotides, the CDR3 is TGTGCCAGCTCCGAACTAGCGGGGAATCTCAATGAGCAGTTCTTC. Translation: CASSELAGNLNEQFF.